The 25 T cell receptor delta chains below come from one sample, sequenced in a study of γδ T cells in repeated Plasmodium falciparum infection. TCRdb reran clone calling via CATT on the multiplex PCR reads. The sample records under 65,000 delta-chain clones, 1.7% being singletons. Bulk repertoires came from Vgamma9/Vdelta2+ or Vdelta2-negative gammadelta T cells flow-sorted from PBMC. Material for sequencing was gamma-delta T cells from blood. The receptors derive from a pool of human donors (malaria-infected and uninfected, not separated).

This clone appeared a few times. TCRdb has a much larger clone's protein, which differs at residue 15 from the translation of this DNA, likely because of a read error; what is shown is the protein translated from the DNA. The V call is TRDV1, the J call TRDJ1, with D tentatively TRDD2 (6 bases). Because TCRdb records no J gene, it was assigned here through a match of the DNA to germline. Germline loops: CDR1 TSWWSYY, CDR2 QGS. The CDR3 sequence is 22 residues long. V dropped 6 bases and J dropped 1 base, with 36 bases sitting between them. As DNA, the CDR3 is TGTGCTCTTGGTGTAAACCCGCCTTCCGACGACCAATGTGGGTTACGCACCGATAAACTCATCTTT. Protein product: CALGVNPPSDDQCGLRTDKLIF.

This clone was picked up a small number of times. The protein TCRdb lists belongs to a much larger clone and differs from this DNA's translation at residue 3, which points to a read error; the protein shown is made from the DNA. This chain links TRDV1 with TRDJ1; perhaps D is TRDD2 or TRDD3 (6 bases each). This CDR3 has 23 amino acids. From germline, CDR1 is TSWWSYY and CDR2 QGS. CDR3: CAPGELGFFLPRSRGRYTDKLIF. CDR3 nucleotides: TGTGCTCCTGGGGAACTAGGATTCTTCCTGCCCAGGTCTCGGGGACGATACACCGATAAACTCATCTTT.

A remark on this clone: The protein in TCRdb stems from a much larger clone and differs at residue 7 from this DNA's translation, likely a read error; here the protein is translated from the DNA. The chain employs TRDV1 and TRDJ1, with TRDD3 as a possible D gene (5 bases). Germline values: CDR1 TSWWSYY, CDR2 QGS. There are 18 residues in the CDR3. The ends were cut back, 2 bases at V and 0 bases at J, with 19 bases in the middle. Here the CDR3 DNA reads TGTGCTCTTGGGGAATGCCTCTGGGAGCGAAGCTACACCGATAAACTCATCTTT. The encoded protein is CALGECLWERSYTDKLIF.

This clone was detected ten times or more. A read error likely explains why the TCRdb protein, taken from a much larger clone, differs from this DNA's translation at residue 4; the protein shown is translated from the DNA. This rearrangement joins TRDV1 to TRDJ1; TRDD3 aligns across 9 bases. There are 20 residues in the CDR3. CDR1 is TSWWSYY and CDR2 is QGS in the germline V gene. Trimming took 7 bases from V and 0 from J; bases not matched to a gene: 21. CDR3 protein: CALEEARRLGDPWYTDKLIF. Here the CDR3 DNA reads TGTGCTCTTGAGGAGGCTAGGAGGCTGGGGGATCCTTGGTACACCGATAAACTCATCTTT.

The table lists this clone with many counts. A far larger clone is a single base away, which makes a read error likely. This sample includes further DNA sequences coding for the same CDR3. The CDR3 is CAFFMTLLGDTDKLIF. The CDR3 DNA is TGTGCCTTTTTTATGACCCTACTGGGGGATACCGATAAACTCATCTTT. V and J are TRDV3 and TRDJ1; 10 bases are a match to TRDD3. Per germline, CDR1 TVYSNPD and CDR2 GDNSRS (reference sequence). The CDR3 is made up of 16 amino acids. V shed 2 bases, J shed 2 bases, and the junction held 11 bases outside the gene matches.

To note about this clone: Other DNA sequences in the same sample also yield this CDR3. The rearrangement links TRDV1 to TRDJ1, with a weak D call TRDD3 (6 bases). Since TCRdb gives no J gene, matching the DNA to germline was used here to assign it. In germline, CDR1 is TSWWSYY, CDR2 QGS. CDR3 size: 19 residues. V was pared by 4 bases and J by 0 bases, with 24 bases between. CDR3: CALGAFLLGGLPYTDKLIF. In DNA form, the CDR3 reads TGTGCTCTTGGGGCTTTCCTCTTGGGGGGACTGCCGTACACCGATAAACTCATCTTT.

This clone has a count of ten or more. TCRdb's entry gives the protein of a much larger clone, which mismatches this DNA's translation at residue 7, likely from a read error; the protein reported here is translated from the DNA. The CDR3 DNA reads as TGTGCTCTTGGGGAATTAGGGCGGGGGAGGAGGTACACCGATAAACTCATCTTT. Translated: CALGELGRGRRYTDKLIF. The chain links TRDV1 to TRDJ1; maybe TRDD3 (6 bases). Trimming took off 2 bases at V and 0 bases at J, with 19 bases between the two ends. The CDR3 sequence is 18 residues long. CDR1 and CDR2 from the germline V gene are TSWWSYY and QGS.

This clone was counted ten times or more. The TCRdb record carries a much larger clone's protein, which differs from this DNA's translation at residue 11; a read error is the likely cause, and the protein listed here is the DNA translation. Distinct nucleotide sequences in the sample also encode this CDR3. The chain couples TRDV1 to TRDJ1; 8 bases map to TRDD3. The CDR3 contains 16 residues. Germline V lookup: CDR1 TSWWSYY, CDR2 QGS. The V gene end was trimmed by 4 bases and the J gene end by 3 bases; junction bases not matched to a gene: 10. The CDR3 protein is CALGGSFWGRADKLIF. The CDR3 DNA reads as TGTGCTCTTGGGGGATCTTTCTGGGGGAGAGCCGATAAACTCATCTTT.

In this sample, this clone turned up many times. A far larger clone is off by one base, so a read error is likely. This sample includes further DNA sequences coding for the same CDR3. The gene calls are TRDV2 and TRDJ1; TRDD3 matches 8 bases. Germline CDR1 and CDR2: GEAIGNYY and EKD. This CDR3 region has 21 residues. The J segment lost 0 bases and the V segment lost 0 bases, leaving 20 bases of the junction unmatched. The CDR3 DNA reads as TGTGCCTGTGACACCGTTACTGGGGGGTACGCCGAGCGGAAGGACACCGATAAACTCATCTTT. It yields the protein CACDTVTGGYAERKDTDKLIF.

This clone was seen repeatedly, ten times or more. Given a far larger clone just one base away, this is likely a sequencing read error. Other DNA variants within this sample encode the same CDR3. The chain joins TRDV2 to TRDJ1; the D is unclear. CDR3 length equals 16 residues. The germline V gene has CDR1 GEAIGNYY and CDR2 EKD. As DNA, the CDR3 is TGTGCCTGTGACTCCCGTACTACGGGCGGCTCCGATAAACTCATCTTC. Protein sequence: CACDSRTTGGSDKLIF.

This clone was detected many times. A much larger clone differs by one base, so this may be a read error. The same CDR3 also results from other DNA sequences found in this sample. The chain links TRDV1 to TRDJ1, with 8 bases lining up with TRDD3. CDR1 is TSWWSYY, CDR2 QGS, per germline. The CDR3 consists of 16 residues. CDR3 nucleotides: TGTGCTCTTGGGGAAATGGGTGGGGGATCTCTCCATAAACTAATCTTT. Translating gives CALGEMGGGSLHKLIF.

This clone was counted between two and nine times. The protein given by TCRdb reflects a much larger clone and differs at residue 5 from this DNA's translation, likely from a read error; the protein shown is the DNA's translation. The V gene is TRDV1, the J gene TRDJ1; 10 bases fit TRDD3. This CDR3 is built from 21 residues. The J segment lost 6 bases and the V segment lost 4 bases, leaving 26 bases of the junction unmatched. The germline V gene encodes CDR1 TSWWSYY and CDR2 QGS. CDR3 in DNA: TGTGCTCTTGGGGGAAAACGGCGTTGTTCTGGGGGATATGAAGGAACTTATAAACTCATCTTT. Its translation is CALGGKRRCSGGYEGTYKLIF.

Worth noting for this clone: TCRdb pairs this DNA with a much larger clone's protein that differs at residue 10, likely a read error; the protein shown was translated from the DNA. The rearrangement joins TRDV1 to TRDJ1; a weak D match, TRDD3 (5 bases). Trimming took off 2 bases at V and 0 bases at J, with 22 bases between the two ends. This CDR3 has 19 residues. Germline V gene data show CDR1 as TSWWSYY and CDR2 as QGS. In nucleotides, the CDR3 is TGTGCTCTTGGGGAAACGTGGGGTCCCCCAGGGAAGTACACCGATAAACTCATCTTT. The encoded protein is CALGETWGPPGKYTDKLIF.

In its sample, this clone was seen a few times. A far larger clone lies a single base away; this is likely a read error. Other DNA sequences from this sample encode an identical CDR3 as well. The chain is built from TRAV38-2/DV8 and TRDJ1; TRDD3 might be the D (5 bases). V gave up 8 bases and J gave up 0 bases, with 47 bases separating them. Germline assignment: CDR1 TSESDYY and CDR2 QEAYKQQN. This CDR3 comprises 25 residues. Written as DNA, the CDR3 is TGTGCTTACGGGGAGAGGGGGTGGATATCCTTTCTCCGTACGGCGGCCGGCGAGTACACCGATAAACTCATCTTT. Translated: CAYGERGWISFLRTAAGEYTDKLIF.

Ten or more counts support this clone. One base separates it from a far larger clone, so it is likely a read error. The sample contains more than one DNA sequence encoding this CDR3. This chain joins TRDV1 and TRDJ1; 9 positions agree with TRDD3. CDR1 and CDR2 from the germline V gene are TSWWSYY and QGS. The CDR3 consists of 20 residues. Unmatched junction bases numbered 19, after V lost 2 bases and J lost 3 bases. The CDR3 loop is CALGEGRFRLGDHIPDKLIF. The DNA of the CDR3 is TGTGCTCTTGGGGAAGGTAGGTTTCGGCTGGGGGATCACATCCCCGATAAACTCATCTTT.

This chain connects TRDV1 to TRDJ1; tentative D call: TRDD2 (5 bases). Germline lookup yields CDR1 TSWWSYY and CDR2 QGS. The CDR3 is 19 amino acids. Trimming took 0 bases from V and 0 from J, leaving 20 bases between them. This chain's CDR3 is CALGELGSFPPYYTDKLIF. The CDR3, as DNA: TGTGCTCTTGGGGAACTGGGTAGCTTCCCTCCCTACTACACCGATAAACTCATCTTT.

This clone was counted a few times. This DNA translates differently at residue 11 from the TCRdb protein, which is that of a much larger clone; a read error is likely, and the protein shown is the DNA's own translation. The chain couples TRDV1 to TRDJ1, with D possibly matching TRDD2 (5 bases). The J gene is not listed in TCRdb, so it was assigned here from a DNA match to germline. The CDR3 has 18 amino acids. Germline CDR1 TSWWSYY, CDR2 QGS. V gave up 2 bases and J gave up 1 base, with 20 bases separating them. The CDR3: CALGEYFPTELRTDKLIF. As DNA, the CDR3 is TGTGCTCTTGGGGAATATTTCCCTACGGAGCTCCGCACCGATAAACTCATCTTT.

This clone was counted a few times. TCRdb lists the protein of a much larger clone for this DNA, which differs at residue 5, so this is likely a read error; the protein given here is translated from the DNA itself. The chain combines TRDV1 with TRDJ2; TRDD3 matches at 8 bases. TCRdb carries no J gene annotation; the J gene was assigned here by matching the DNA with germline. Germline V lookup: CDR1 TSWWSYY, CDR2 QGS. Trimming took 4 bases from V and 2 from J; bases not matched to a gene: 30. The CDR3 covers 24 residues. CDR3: CALGGRRGDCKEVAGGHLTAQLFF. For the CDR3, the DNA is TGTGCTCTTGGGGGACGAAGGGGAGATTGTAAAGAAGTAGCTGGGGGACACTTGACAGCACAACTCTTCTTT.

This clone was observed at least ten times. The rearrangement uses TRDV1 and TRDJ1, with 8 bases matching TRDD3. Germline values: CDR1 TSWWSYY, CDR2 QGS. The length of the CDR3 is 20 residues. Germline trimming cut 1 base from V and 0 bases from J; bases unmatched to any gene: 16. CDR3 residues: CALGERIPYWGPRYTDKLIF. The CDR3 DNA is TGTGCTCTTGGGGAACGGATCCCCTACTGGGGGCCTCGGTACACCGATAAACTCATCTTT.

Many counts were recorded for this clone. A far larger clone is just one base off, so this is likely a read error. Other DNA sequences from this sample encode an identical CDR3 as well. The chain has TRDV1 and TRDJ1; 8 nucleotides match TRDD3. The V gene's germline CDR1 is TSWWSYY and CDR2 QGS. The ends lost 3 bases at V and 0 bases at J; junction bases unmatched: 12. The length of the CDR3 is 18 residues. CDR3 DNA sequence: TGTGCTCTTGGGGAGCTAAAATGGGGGATGTCCGACACCGATAAACTCATCTTT. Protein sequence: CALGELKWGMSDTDKLIF.

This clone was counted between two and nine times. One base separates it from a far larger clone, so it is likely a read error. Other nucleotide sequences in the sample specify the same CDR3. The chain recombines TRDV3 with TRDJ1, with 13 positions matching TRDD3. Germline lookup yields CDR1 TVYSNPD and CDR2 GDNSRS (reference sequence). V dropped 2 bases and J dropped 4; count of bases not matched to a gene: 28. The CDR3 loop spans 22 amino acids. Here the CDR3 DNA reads TGTGCCTTTTCTCGGCGGGCAGACTGGGGGATACGCCCTAAATTGTACAGCGATAAACTCATCTTT. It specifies CAFSRRADWGIRPKLYSDKLIF.

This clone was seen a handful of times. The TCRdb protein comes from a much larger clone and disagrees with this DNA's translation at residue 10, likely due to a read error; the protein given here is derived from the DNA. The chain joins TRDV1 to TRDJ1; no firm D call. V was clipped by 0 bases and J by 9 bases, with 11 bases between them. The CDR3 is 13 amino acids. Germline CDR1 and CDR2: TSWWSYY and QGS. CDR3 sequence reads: CALGELLSQELIF. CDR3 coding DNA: TGTGCTCTTGGGGAACTCTTGTCTCAAGAACTCATCTTT.

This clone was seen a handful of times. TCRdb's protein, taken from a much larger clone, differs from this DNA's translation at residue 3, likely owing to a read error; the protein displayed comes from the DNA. This CDR3 reads CAIGELIGLGTYWGIRYADKLIF. In nucleotides, the CDR3 is TGTGCTATTGGGGAACTTATTGGTCTAGGCACGTACTGGGGGATACGCTATGCCGATAAACTCATCTTT. The chain uses TRDV1 and TRDJ1; 13 bases match TRDD3. Germline matching of the DNA provided the J gene here, since TCRdb leaves it blank. Germline V gives CDR1 TSWWSYY, CDR2 QGS. The CDR3 has 23 residues.

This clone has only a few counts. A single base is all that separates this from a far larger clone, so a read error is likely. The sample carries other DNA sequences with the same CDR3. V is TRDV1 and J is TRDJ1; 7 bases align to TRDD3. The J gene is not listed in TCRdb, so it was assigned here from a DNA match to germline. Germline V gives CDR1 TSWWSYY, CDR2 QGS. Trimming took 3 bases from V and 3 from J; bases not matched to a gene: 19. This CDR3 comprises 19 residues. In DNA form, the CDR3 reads TGTGCTCTTGGGGAGAGTCCTCGTACCGGGGGATGTAACTCCGATAAACTCATCTTT. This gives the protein CALGESPRTGGCNSDKLIF.

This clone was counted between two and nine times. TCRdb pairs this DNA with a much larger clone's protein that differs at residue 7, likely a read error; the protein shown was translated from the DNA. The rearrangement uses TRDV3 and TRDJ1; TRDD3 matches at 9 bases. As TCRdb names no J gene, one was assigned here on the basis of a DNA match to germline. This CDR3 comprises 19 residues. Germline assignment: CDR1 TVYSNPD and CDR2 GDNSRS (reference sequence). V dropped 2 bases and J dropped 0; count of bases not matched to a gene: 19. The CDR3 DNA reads TGTGCCTTTTTTCGAGGACTGTACTGGGGGACCTTGTACACCGATAAACTCATCTTT. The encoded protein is CAFFRGLYWGTLYTDKLIF.